Below, 10 T cell receptor beta chains from the same sample are listed, as sequenced in a study of regulatory T cells in long-lasting Graves disease. Arm-PCR of CDR3 regions with iRepertoire HTBI primers generated TCR beta libraries. TCRdb used MiXCR to reprocess the multiplex PCR reads, holding one entry per CDR3 protein. The table includes a few hundred thousand distinct CDR3 sequences, 20% to 30% detected once. This sample's time point: persistent/refractory GD, antithyroid drugs over 5 years with positive TRAb. The TCR library was made from RNA that had been extracted from PBMCs in TRIzol. The source material was peripheral blood mononuclear cells (PBMCs), sampled when the disease was refractory, from a patient treated with antithyroid drugs. The receptors stem from a female donor with Graves disease.

This clonotype was seen ten or more times. The chain uses TRBV7-2 and TRBJ1-5; D may be TRBD1 (5 bases). The V end lost 5 bases, the J end lost 1 base, and 12 bases lay between the germline ends. The CDR3 has 15 residues. From germline, CDR1 is SGHTA and CDR2 FQGNSA. The CDR3 here is CASSRDSTSNQPQHF. The CDR3 region has the DNA TGTGCCAGCAGCAGAGACAGTACAAGCAATCAGCCCCAGCATTTT.

This clonotype was detected ten times or more. The rearrangement uses TRBV20-1 and TRBJ1-6; a weak D match, TRBD1 (5 bases). The V end lost 6 bases, the J end lost 7 bases, and 16 bases lay between the germline ends. This CDR3 has 14 residues. The V gene's germline CDR1 is DFQATT and CDR2 SNEGSKA (reference sequence). The CDR3 region has the DNA TGCAGTGCCACGCAGGGAGGAAGCAATTCACCCCTCCACTTT. Translation: CSATQGGSNSPLHF.

Only a few counts were recorded for this clonotype. The chain employs TRBV11-2 and TRBJ1-3; 9 bases are a match to TRBD1. J lost 1 base, V lost 2 bases, and 9 bases had no gene match. The CDR3 is made up of 18 amino acids. Germline V gene lookup returns CDR1 SGHAT and CDR2 FQNNGV. This CDR3 reads CASSLRWGTGMSGNTIYF. The CDR3, as DNA: TGTGCCAGCAGCTTACGATGGGGGACAGGGATGTCTGGAAACACCATATATTTT.

This chain uses TRBV20-1 with TRBJ1-5; D possibly corresponds to TRBD1 (6 bases). Germline V gives CDR1 DFQATT, CDR2 SNEGSKA (reference sequence). The CDR3 has 15 residues. The V end was cut by 3 bases, the J end by 6 bases, with 18 bases between. The CDR3 nucleotides read TGCAGTGCTAGTGTAGGGGGGGCGATAGGTCAGCCCCAGCATTTT. Residues: CSASVGGAIGQPQHF.

The chain recombines TRBV9 with TRBJ2-3; unclear D gene. This CDR3 spans 15 amino acids. Germline loops: CDR1 SGDLS, CDR2 YYNGEE. Trimming took off 4 bases at V and 2 bases at J, with 14 bases between the two ends. The CDR3 loop is CASSLDGHSTDTQYF. The CDR3 coding sequence is TGTGCCAGCAGCCTCGACGGGCACTCCACAGATACGCAGTATTTT.

This clonotype was seen repeatedly, ten times or more. This rearrangement joins TRBV2 to TRBJ2-5; 7 bases are shared with TRBD1. The V gene end was trimmed by 6 bases and the J gene end by 4 bases; junction bases not matched to a gene: 11. This CDR3 is built from 15 residues. Germline CDR1 and CDR2: SNHLY and FYNNEI. The CDR3 region is CASSADRATAETQYF. The DNA of the CDR3 is TGTGCCAGCAGCGCCGACAGGGCCACCGCAGAGACCCAGTACTTC.

This clonotype has more than one count but fewer than ten. V usage is TRBV7-9 and J usage is TRBJ2-7; 10 nucleotides agree with TRBD2. This CDR3 is 14 amino acids long. V lost 3 bases, J lost 9 bases, and 8 bases stayed unmatched. Germline-derived CDR1 and CDR2 are SEHNR and FQNEAQ (reference sequence). CDR3 amino acids: CASSFGLAGDGQYF. As DNA, the CDR3 is TGTGCCAGCAGCTTTGGGCTAGCGGGAGATGGGCAGTACTTC.

Ten or more counts support this clonotype. The rearrangement joins TRBV7-8 to TRBJ1-5; weak D call: TRBD1 (5 bases). The V gene lost 4 bases and the J gene lost 3 bases, with 10 bases spanning the gap. CDR1 and CDR2 (germline): SGHVS, FQNEAQ. The length of the CDR3 is 14 residues. CDR3 loop: CASSYGGFNQPQHF. The CDR3 DNA sequence: TGTGCCAGCAGCTACGGGGGATTCAATCAGCCCCAGCATTTT.

This clonotype appeared once. The chain combines TRBV6-9 with TRBJ2-7; D perhaps matches TRBD1 (6 bases). CDR3 size: 15 residues. CDR1 is MNHGY, CDR2 SVAAGI, per germline. V lost 3 bases to trimming and J lost 5 bases, with 17 bases between them. The CDR3 region is CASSYGETGINEQYF. CDR3 coding DNA: TGTGCCAGCAGTTACGGGGAGACAGGAATTAACGAGCAGTACTTC.

The chain is built from TRBV27 and TRBJ2-5, with 8 bases identical to TRBD2. The CDR3 contains 16 residues. Germline CDR1 and CDR2: MNHEY and SMNVEV (reference sequence). The J segment lost 5 bases and the V segment lost 6 bases, leaving 14 bases of the junction unmatched. The CDR3 nucleotides are TGTGCCAGCAGACCCACTAGCGGCTCGAGTCGGGAGACCCAGTACTTC. Translation gives CASRPTSGSSRETQYF.